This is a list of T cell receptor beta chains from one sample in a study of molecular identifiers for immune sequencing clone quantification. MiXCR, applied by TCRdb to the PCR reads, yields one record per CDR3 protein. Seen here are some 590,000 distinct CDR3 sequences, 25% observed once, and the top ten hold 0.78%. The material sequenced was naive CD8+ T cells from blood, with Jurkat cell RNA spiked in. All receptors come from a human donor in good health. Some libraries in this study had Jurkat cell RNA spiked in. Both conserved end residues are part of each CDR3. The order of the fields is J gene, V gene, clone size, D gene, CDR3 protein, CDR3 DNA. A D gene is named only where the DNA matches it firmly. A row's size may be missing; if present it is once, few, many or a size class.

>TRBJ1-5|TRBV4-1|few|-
CASSQGGSLEPQHF
TGCGCCAGCAGCCAAGGGGGGTCCCTCGAGCCCCAGCATTTT
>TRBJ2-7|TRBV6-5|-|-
CASSYGGGLYYEQYF
TGTGCCAGCAGTTACGGAGGGGGGCTATACTACGAGCAGTACTTC
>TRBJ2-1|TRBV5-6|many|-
CASSLLWSEQFF
TGTGCCAGCAGCTTGCTCTGGAGTGAGCAGTTCTTC
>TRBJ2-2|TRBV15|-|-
CATSRDGTTNGELFF
TGTGCCACCAGCAGAGATGGGACCACCAACGGGGAGCTGTTTTTT
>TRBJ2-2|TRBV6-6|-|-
CASSYARAHTGELFF
TGTGCCAGCAGTTACGCGAGGGCGCACACCGGGGAGCTGTTTTTT
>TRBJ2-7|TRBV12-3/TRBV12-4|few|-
CASSTGHSYEQYF
TGTGCCAGCAGTACCGGACACTCCTACGAGCAGTACTTC
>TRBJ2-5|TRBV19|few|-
CASSPWGSDQETQYF
TGTGCCAGTAGCCCCTGGGGTAGCGACCAAGAGACCCAGTACTTC
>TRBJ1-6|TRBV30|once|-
CAWTSARISPLHF
TGTGCCTGGACGTCAGCAAGGATTTCACCCCTCCACTTT
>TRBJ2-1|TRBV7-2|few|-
CASSITRDGHNEQFF
TGTGCCAGCAGCATCACCCGGGACGGGCACAATGAGCAGTTCTTC
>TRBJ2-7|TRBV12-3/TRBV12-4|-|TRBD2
CASSLQVSGGLIYEQYF
TGTGCCAGCAGTTTACAGGTTAGCGGGGGGTTAATCTACGAGCAGTACTTC
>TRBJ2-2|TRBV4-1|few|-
CASSQEVGLDELFF
TGCGCCAGCAGCCAAGAGGTCGGTTTGGATGAGCTGTTTTTT
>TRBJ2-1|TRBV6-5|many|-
CASSSLGPEGSYNEQFF
TGTGCCAGCAGTTCCCTCGGGCCCGAGGGGTCCTACAATGAGCAGTTCTTC
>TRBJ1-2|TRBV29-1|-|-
CSVDGDFIPGIGYTF
TGCAGCGTTGATGGGGATTTTATCCCCGGCATCGGCTACACCTTC
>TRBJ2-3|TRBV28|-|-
CAGPVPRGFADTQYF
TGTGCCGGGCCCGTCCCTCGGGGATTCGCAGATACGCAGTATTTT
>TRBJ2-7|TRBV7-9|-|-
CASSLYPQDRYEQYF
TGTGCCAGCAGCTTATACCCCCAGGACCGCTACGAGCAGTACTTC
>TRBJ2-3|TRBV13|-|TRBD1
CANSANIRDRDTDTQYF
TGTGCCAACAGCGCAAACATCCGGGACAGGGATACAGATACGCAGTATTTT
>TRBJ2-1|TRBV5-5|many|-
CASSHNVEQGYYNEQFF
TGTGCCAGCAGCCATAATGTGGAACAGGGATACTACAATGAGCAGTTCTTC
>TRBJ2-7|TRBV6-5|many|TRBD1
CASSYSTGGGSEQYF
TGTGCCAGCAGTTACTCGACAGGGGGCGGGTCCGAGCAGTACTTC
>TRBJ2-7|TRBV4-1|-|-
CASSQQPGMPYEQYF
TGCGCCAGCAGCCAGCAGCCAGGGATGCCCTACGAGCAGTACTTC
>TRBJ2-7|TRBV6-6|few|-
CASSYLSGGKTYEQYF
TGTGCCAGCAGTTACTTATCGGGGGGCAAAACCTACGAGCAGTACTTC
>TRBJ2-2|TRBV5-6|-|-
CASSPVQGFTGELFF
TGTGCCAGCAGCCCCGTACAGGGTTTCACCGGGGAGCTGTTTTTT
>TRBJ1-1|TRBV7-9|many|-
CASTPGTRAFF
TGTGCCAGCACCCCGGGGACGAGAGCTTTCTTT
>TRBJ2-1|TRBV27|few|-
CASSFVDYNEQFF
TGTGCCAGCAGTTTTGTGGACTACAATGAGCAGTTCTTC
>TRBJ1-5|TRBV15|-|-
CATSTVLAYQPQHF
TGTGCCACCAGCACAGTTCTAGCCTATCAGCCCCAGCATTTT